Listed below are T cell receptor beta chains from one sample, sequenced in a study of blood T cell repertoires in COVID-19. Data came from immunoSEQ multiplex PCR; TCRdb stores just in-frame clones and leaves some out. The sample carries roughly 250,000 clones, under 85% recorded once. Material: peripheral blood. The receptors shown here come from a human donor with COVID-19, enrolled during active disease. The donor label of this sample is uncertain. Both conserved end residues are part of each CDR3. Each record gives: V gene, CDR3 length, clone size, D gene, J gene, CDR3 protein, CDR3 DNA. A D gene is named only where the DNA matches it firmly. The size entry is marked missing in some rows and otherwise reads once, few, many or a size class.

V gene: TRBV19
CDR3 length: 13
clone size: -
D gene: -
J gene: TRBJ1-1
CDR3 protein: CASRLGGNTEAFF
CDR3 DNA: TGTGCCAGTAGATTGGGGGGGAACACTGAAGCTTTCTTT

V gene: TRBV29-1
CDR3 length: 14
clone size: -
D gene: TRBD1
J gene: TRBJ2-5
CDR3 protein: CSVETSGQGETQYF
CDR3 DNA: TGCAGCGTTGAAACCAGCGGACAGGGAGAGACCCAGTACTTC

V gene: TRBV11-2
CDR3 length: 15
clone size: few
D gene: -
J gene: TRBJ1-3
CDR3 protein: CASSPTQARGNTIYF
CDR3 DNA: TGTGCCAGCAGCCCTACCCAGGCTCGTGGAAACACCATATATTTT

V gene: TRBV9
CDR3 length: 16
clone size: -
D gene: TRBD2
J gene: TRBJ2-1
CDR3 protein: CASSSRTSGRSGEQFF
CDR3 DNA: TGTGCCAGCAGCTCCCGGACTAGCGGGAGATCGGGCGAGCAGTTCTTC

V gene: TRBV28
CDR3 length: 14
clone size: -
D gene: -
J gene: TRBJ1-4
CDR3 protein: CASSKQGLGEKLFF
CDR3 DNA: TGTGCCAGCAGCAAACAGGGATTAGGTGAAAAACTGTTTTTT

V gene: TRBV29-1
CDR3 length: 17
clone size: -
D gene: -
J gene: TRBJ2-1
CDR3 protein: CSVGPRPGLFSYNEQFF
CDR3 DNA: TGCAGCGTTGGACCCCGCCCGGGACTTTTCTCCTACAATGAGCAGTTCTTC

V gene: TRBV28
CDR3 length: 13
clone size: -
D gene: -
J gene: TRBJ2-7
CDR3 protein: CASSSTSYREQYF
CDR3 DNA: TGTGCCAGCAGTTCAACTAGCTATCGCGAGCAGTACTTC

V gene: TRBV2
CDR3 length: 14
clone size: -
D gene: -
J gene: TRBJ2-7
CDR3 protein: CASSHGTLPYEQYF
CDR3 DNA: TGTGCCAGCAGTCATGGGACTTTACCCTACGAGCAGTACTTC

V gene: TRBV5-1
CDR3 length: 13
clone size: -
D gene: -
J gene: TRBJ1-2
CDR3 protein: CASSLGANYGYTF
CDR3 DNA: TGCGCCAGCAGCTTGGGAGCCAACTATGGCTACACCTTC

V gene: TRBV5-1
CDR3 length: 13
clone size: -
D gene: TRBD1
J gene: TRBJ1-1
CDR3 protein: CASSKDRATEAFF
CDR3 DNA: TGCGCCAGCAGCAAGGACAGGGCCACTGAAGCTTTCTTT

V gene: TRBV7-8
CDR3 length: 15
clone size: -
D gene: TRBD1
J gene: TRBJ1-1
CDR3 protein: CASSPQGQSNTEAFF
CDR3 DNA: TGTGCCAGCAGCCCGCAGGGACAGTCTAACACTGAAGCTTTCTTT

V gene: TRBV5-1
CDR3 length: 15
clone size: -
D gene: TRBD1
J gene: TRBJ2-3
CDR3 protein: CASSPGQGAADTQYF
CDR3 DNA: TGCGCCAGCAGCCCGGGACAGGGGGCTGCCGATACGCAGTATTTT

V gene: TRBV9
CDR3 length: 15
clone size: once
D gene: TRBD1
J gene: TRBJ1-2
CDR3 protein: CASSEQGASNYGYTF
CDR3 DNA: TGTGCCAGCAGCGAACAGGGGGCCAGTAACTATGGCTACACCTTC

V gene: TRBV6-6
CDR3 length: 17
clone size: -
D gene: TRBD2
J gene: TRBJ2-3
CDR3 protein: CASSPHGLAGRTDTQYF
CDR3 DNA: TGTGCCAGCAGTCCGCACGGACTAGCGGGCCGCACAGATACGCAGTATTTT

V gene: TRBV5-1
CDR3 length: 15
clone size: -
D gene: TRBD1
J gene: TRBJ1-4
CDR3 protein: CASSLGQGANEKLFF
CDR3 DNA: TGCGCCAGCAGCTTGGGACAGGGGGCTAATGAAAAACTGTTTTTT

V gene: TRBV5-6
CDR3 length: 16
clone size: few
D gene: -
J gene: TRBJ2-1
CDR3 protein: CASSLVEVVNYNEQFF
CDR3 DNA: TGTGCCAGCAGCTTGGTCGAGGTAGTCAACTACAATGAGCAGTTCTTC

V gene: TRBV19
CDR3 length: 20
clone size: -
D gene: TRBD1
J gene: TRBJ1-1
CDR3 protein: CASSPRGDRGLGMMNTEAFF
CDR3 DNA: TGTGCCAGTAGTCCCAGGGGAGACAGGGGGCTTGGGATGATGAACACTGAAGCTTTCTTT

V gene: TRBV19
CDR3 length: 15
clone size: -
D gene: TRBD1
J gene: TRBJ2-7
CDR3 protein: CASSISQGALYEQYF
CDR3 DNA: TGTGCCAGTAGTATAAGCCAGGGGGCATTGTACGAGCAGTACTTC

V gene: TRBV7-3
CDR3 length: 14
clone size: once
D gene: TRBD1
J gene: TRBJ2-1
CDR3 protein: CASSPSPTGFEQFF
CDR3 DNA: TGTGCCAGCAGCCCCTCCCCGACAGGGTTTGAGCAGTTCTTC

V gene: TRBV11-2
CDR3 length: 15
clone size: -
D gene: TRBD2
J gene: TRBJ2-7
CDR3 protein: CASSLEGTSSYEQYF
CDR3 DNA: TGTGCCAGCAGCTTAGAGGGGACTAGTTCCTACGAGCAGTACTTC

V gene: TRBV19
CDR3 length: 17
clone size: -
D gene: -
J gene: TRBJ1-1
CDR3 protein: CASTSRLFDTRNTEAFF
CDR3 DNA: TGTGCCAGTACCTCACGCTTATTCGACACAAGAAACACTGAAGCTTTCTTT

V gene: TRBV28
CDR3 length: 15
clone size: -
D gene: TRBD1
J gene: TRBJ1-1
CDR3 protein: CASSPPGTGRTEAFF
CDR3 DNA: TGTGCCAGCAGTCCACCAGGGACAGGGAGGACTGAAGCTTTCTTT

V gene: TRBV6-5
CDR3 length: 13
clone size: -
D gene: -
J gene: TRBJ1-3
CDR3 protein: CASAGGAGNTIYF
CDR3 DNA: TGTGCCAGTGCGGGGGGAGCTGGAAACACCATATATTTT

V gene: TRBV6-5
CDR3 length: 14
clone size: -
D gene: TRBD1
J gene: TRBJ1-1
CDR3 protein: CASRLQGVVAIAFF
CDR3 DNA: TGTGCCAGCAGGTTACAGGGGGTAGTGGCTATTGCTTTCTTT

V gene: TRBV6-2/TRBV6-3
CDR3 length: 13
clone size: once
D gene: -
J gene: TRBJ1-1
CDR3 protein: CASSYGPAGAAFF
CDR3 DNA: TGTGCCAGCAGTTACGGGCCAGCAGGGGCCGCTTTCTTT

V gene: TRBV6-5
CDR3 length: 13
clone size: -
D gene: TRBD1
J gene: TRBJ1-1
CDR3 protein: CASSRQGEGEAFF
CDR3 DNA: TGTGCCAGCAGTCGACAGGGAGAGGGTGAAGCTTTCTTT

V gene: TRBV7-2
CDR3 length: 14
clone size: -
D gene: -
J gene: TRBJ1-5
CDR3 protein: CASSLALPNQPQHF
CDR3 DNA: TGTGCCAGCAGCTTAGCCCTCCCGAATCAGCCCCAGCATTTT

V gene: TRBV6-5
CDR3 length: 14
clone size: -
D gene: TRBD1
J gene: TRBJ1-1
CDR3 protein: CASSGTGENTEAFF
CDR3 DNA: TGTGCCAGCAGCGGGACAGGGGAAAACACTGAAGCTTTCTTT

V gene: TRBV7-9
CDR3 length: 17
clone size: -
D gene: TRBD1
J gene: TRBJ1-4
CDR3 protein: CASSLGPSTGGNEKLFF
CDR3 DNA: TGTGCCAGCAGCTTAGGACCCAGTACAGGGGGCAATGAAAAACTGTTTTTT

V gene: TRBV15
CDR3 length: 17
clone size: -
D gene: -
J gene: TRBJ1-6
CDR3 protein: CATSRDRGASYNSPLHF
CDR3 DNA: TGTGCCACCAGCAGAGATCGCGGGGCCTCCTATAATTCACCCCTCCACTTT

V gene: TRBV29-1
CDR3 length: 15
clone size: -
D gene: TRBD2
J gene: TRBJ2-1
CDR3 protein: CSVRVGLAGDNEQFF
CDR3 DNA: TGCAGCGTTAGAGTCGGGCTAGCGGGTGACAATGAGCAGTTCTTC

V gene: TRBV28
CDR3 length: 14
clone size: -
D gene: -
J gene: TRBJ2-7
CDR3 protein: CASSLGRVHIWQYF
CDR3 DNA: TGTGCCAGCAGTTTGGGCAGGGTCCACATTTGGCAGTACTTC

V gene: TRBV15
CDR3 length: 19
clone size: once
D gene: -
J gene: TRBJ1-3
CDR3 protein: CATSRDSQGSRFTGNTIYF
CDR3 DNA: TGTGCCACCAGCAGAGATTCCCAGGGGAGTAGGTTTACTGGAAACACCATATATTTT

V gene: TRBV27
CDR3 length: 15
clone size: -
D gene: TRBD1
J gene: TRBJ1-1
CDR3 protein: CASSSAGTGYTEAFF
CDR3 DNA: TGTGCCAGCAGTTCAGCCGGGACAGGGTACACTGAAGCTTTCTTT

V gene: TRBV7-9
CDR3 length: 17
clone size: -
D gene: TRBD2
J gene: TRBJ2-7
CDR3 protein: CASSLGGLAGSSYEQYF
CDR3 DNA: TGTGCCAGCAGCTTAGGGGGACTAGCGGGATCCTCCTACGAGCAGTACTTC

V gene: TRBV7-8
CDR3 length: 17
clone size: -
D gene: TRBD1
J gene: TRBJ2-2
CDR3 protein: CASSLGQGELGTGELFF
CDR3 DNA: TGTGCCAGCAGCCTCGGACAGGGGGAGCTTGGTACCGGGGAGCTGTTTTTT

V gene: TRBV18
CDR3 length: 16
clone size: -
D gene: -
J gene: TRBJ2-3
CDR3 protein: CASSPDGDLSTDTQYF
CDR3 DNA: TGTGCCAGCTCACCCGACGGAGACTTAAGCACAGATACGCAGTATTTT

V gene: TRBV28
CDR3 length: 16
clone size: -
D gene: TRBD2
J gene: TRBJ2-1
CDR3 protein: CASSPGLAGGNNEQFF
CDR3 DNA: TGTGCCAGCAGTCCCGGACTAGCGGGAGGGAACAATGAGCAGTTCTTC

V gene: TRBV19
CDR3 length: 15
clone size: -
D gene: TRBD2
J gene: TRBJ2-1
CDR3 protein: CASSIGLAGSNEQFF
CDR3 DNA: TGTGCCAGTAGTATTGGACTAGCGGGGTCCAATGAGCAGTTCTTC

V gene: TRBV4-1
CDR3 length: 18
clone size: -
D gene: TRBD1
J gene: TRBJ2-5
CDR3 protein: CASSSLGSGQGARETQYF
CDR3 DNA: TGCGCCAGCAGCTCACTAGGATCGGGACAGGGGGCTCGGGAGACCCAGTACTTC

V gene: TRBV18
CDR3 length: 13
clone size: -
D gene: -
J gene: TRBJ2-1
CDR3 protein: CASSPNNEREQFF
CDR3 DNA: TGTGCCAGCTCACCAAATAATGAGAGAGAGCAGTTCTTC

V gene: TRBV27
CDR3 length: 13
clone size: -
D gene: TRBD1
J gene: TRBJ1-2
CDR3 protein: CASSRDRVFGYTF
CDR3 DNA: TGTGCCAGCAGCCGGGACAGGGTTTTTGGCTACACCTTC

V gene: TRBV24-1
CDR3 length: 15
clone size: -
D gene: TRBD2
J gene: TRBJ2-7
CDR3 protein: CATSDLASGSYEQYF
CDR3 DNA: TGTGCCACCAGTGATTTGGCTAGCGGGAGTTACGAGCAGTACTTC

V gene: TRBV6-5
CDR3 length: 15
clone size: -
D gene: TRBD2
J gene: TRBJ2-7
CDR3 protein: CASSYFAGGGYEQYF
CDR3 DNA: TGTGCCAGCAGTTACTTCGCGGGAGGGGGCTACGAGCAGTACTTC

V gene: TRBV28
CDR3 length: 16
clone size: -
D gene: -
J gene: TRBJ2-5
CDR3 protein: CASTKGGTLGWETQYF
CDR3 DNA: TGTGCCAGCACCAAGGGAGGCACCTTGGGTTGGGAGACCCAGTACTTC

V gene: TRBV7-9
CDR3 length: 16
clone size: -
D gene: TRBD1
J gene: TRBJ1-4
CDR3 protein: CASSLDRGTTNEKLFF
CDR3 DNA: TGTGCCAGCAGCTTAGACAGGGGGACAACTAATGAAAAACTGTTTTTT